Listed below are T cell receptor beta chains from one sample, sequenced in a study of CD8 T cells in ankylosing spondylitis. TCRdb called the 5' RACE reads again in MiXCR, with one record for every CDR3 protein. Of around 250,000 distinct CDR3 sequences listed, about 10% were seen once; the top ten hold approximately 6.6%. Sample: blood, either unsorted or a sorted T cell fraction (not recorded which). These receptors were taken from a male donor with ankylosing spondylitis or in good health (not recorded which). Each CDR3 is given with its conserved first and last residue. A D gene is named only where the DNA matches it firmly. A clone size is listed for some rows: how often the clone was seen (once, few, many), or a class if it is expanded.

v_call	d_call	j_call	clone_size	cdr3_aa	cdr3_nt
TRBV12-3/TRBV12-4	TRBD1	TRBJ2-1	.	CASSPPPTGYNEQFF	TGTGCCAGCAGTCCACCACCGACAGGGTACAATGAGCAGTTCTTC
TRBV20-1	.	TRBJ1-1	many	CSARVGLTGGLRLGNTEAFF	TGCAGTGCTAGAGTAGGCTTGACGGGCGGCCTGCGATTGGGAAACACTGAAGCTTTCTTT
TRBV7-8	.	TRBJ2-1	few	CASSPRTVKKAYNEQFF	TGTGCCAGCAGCCCAAGGACAGTTAAAAAGGCCTACAATGAGCAGTTCTTC
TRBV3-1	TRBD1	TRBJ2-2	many	CASRGQGGTGELFF	TGTGCCAGCAGGGGACAGGGAGGCACCGGGGAGCTGTTTTTT
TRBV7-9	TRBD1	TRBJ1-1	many	CASSLVGQGGAFF	TGTGCCAGCAGCTTAGTCGGACAGGGTGGAGCTTTCTTT
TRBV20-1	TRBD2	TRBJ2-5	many	CSALEGTSANQETQYF	TGCAGTGCTTTAGAAGGGACTAGCGCCAACCAAGAGACCCAGTACTTC
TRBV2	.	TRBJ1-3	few	CASRTGRTVGNTIYF	TGTGCCAGCCGGACGGGACGGACCGTAGGAAACACCATATATTTT
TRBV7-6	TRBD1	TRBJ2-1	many	CASSLLGQYNEQFF	TGTGCCAGCAGCTTATTGGGACAGTACAATGAGCAGTTCTTC
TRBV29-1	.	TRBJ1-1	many	CSVVDNTEAFF	TGCAGCGTTGTCGACAACACTGAAGCTTTCTTT
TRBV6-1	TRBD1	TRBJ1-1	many	CASRTGTHTEAFF	TGTGCCAGCAGGACAGGGACCCACACTGAAGCTTTCTTT
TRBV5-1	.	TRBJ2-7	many	CASSLGRRNEQYF	TGCGCCAGCAGCTTGGGAAGGCGGAACGAGCAGTACTTC
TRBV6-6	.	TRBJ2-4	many	CASSSTADIQYF	TGTGCCAGCAGCTCTACGGCGGACATTCAGTACTTC
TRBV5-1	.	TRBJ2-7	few	CASSLGVSSWYEQYF	TGCGCCAGCAGCTTGGGGGTTTCTAGCTGGTACGAGCAGTACTTC
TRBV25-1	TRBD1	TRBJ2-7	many	CASSITGDRGAYEQYF	TGTGCCAGTTCCATAACCGGGGACAGGGGAGCCTACGAGCAGTACTTC
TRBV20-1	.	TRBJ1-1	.	CSASGTSYRAFF	TGCAGTGCTAGTGGGACCTCCTATAGGGCTTTCTTT
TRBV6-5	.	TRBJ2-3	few	CASSLTSLSTDTQYF	TGTGCCAGCAGTTTGACAAGCCTCAGCACAGATACGCAGTATTTT
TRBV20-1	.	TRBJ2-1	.	CSAYPGLSYNEQFF	TGCAGTGCATACCCTGGGCTTTCCTACAATGAGCAGTTCTTC
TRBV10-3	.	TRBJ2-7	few	CAISDSAGSSYEQYF	TGTGCCATCAGTGATTCGGCAGGGAGCTCCTACGAGCAGTACTTC
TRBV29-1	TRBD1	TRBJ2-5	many	CSVEVFDREETQYF	TGCAGCGTTGAAGTGTTTGACAGGGAAGAGACCCAGTACTTC
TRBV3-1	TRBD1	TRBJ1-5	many	CASSQDRTGSPQHF	TGTGCCAGCAGCCAAGATCGGACAGGATCCCCCCAGCATTTT
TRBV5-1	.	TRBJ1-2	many	CASSTRDIANYGYTF	TGCGCCAGCAGCACCCGGGACATAGCTAACTATGGCTACACCTTC
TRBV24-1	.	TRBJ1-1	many	CATSDPFRQARTEAFF	TGTGCCACCAGTGACCCTTTCAGACAGGCGCGGACTGAAGCTTTCTTT
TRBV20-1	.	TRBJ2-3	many	CSAFGGRRGTDTQYF	TGCAGTGCATTCGGAGGGAGGCGAGGGACAGATACGCAGTATTTT
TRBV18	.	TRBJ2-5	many	CASSPYRQFQETQYF	TGTGCCAGCTCACCGTACAGGCAATTCCAAGAGACCCAGTACTTC
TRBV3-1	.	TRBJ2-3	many	CASSHSTSPDTQYF	TGTGCCAGCAGCCATTCCACGAGTCCAGATACGCAGTATTTT
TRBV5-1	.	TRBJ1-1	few	CASSFKRDTEAFF	TGCGCCAGCAGCTTTAAAAGGGATACTGAAGCTTTCTTT
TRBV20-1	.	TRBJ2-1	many	CSARVPGTYNEQFF	TGCAGTGCTAGAGTTCCAGGGACCTACAATGAGCAGTTCTTC
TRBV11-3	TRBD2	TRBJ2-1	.	CASSHRKTSTFEQFF	TGTGCCAGCAGCCACCGGAAGACTAGCACTTTTGAGCAGTTCTTC
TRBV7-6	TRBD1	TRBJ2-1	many	CASSPRQGRDEQFF	TGTGCCAGCAGCCCACGACAGGGGCGGGATGAGCAGTTCTTC
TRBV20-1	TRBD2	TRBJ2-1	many	CSARVRSVLAGGYNEQFF	TGCAGTGCTAGAGTTAGATCTGTATTAGCGGGGGGTTACAATGAGCAGTTCTTC
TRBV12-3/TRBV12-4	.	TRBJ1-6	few	CASSLGGSGNSPLHF	TGTGCCAGCAGTTTAGGAGGATCGGGTAATTCACCCCTCCACTTT
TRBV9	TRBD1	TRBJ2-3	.	CASSRRQGATTDTQYF	TGTGCCAGCAGCCGCCGACAGGGGGCAACGACAGATACGCAGTATTTT
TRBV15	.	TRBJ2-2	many	CATSRDSGTNTGELFF	TGTGCCACCAGCAGAGATTCCGGGACGAACACCGGGGAGCTGTTTTTT
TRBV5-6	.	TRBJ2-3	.	CASSSPGGVTDTQYF	TGTGCCAGCAGCAGCCCTGGGGGAGTCACAGATACGCAGTATTTT
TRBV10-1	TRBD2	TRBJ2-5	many	CASSESGRLSSQYF	TGCGCCAGCAGTGAAAGCGGGAGACTTTCGTCCCAGTACTTC
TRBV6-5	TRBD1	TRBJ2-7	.	CASRGQGGYEQYF	TGTGCCAGCAGGGGACAGGGTGGGTACGAGCAGTACTTC
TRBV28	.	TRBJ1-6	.	CASSLRGPRDSPLHF	TGTGCCAGCAGCCTCCGGGGGCCAAGAGATTCACCCCTCCACTTT
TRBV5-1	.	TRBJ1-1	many	CASSLDQGRGTEAFF	TGCGCCAGCAGCTTGGATCAGGGAAGAGGGACTGAAGCTTTCTTT
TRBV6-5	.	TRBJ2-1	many	CASSSTGLHEQFF	TGTGCCAGCAGTTCCACAGGACTCCATGAGCAGTTCTTC
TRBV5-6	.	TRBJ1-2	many	CASSSRHLKPNYGYTF	TGTGCCAGCAGCTCCAGACACCTAAAACCTAACTATGGCTACACCTTC
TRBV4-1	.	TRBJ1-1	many	CASSQGPGTRKLAEAFF	TGCGCCAGCAGCCAGGGGCCCGGGACCCGTAAACTCGCTGAAGCTTTCTTT
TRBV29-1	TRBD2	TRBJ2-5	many	CSGRAGGPETQYF	TGCAGCGGTCGAGCGGGGGGGCCAGAGACCCAGTACTTC
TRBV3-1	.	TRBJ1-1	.	CASSHGGPGDTEAFF	TGTGCCAGCAGCCACGGGGGTCCTGGGGACACTGAAGCTTTCTTT
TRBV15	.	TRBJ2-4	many	CATSRDIENIQYF	TGTGCCACCAGCAGAGACATTGAGAACATTCAGTACTTC
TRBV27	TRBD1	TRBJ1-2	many	CASSLKRAVTGRVGYGYTF	TGTGCCAGCAGTTTAAAGAGGGCCGTGACAGGGAGAGTGGGCTATGGCTACACCTTC
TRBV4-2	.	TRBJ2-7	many	CASSQVSREQYF	TGTGCCAGCAGCCAAGTATCCCGAGAGCAGTACTTC
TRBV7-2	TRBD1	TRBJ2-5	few	CASSLLQGGTQYF	TGTGCCAGCAGCTTACTACAGGGGGGCACCCAGTACTTC
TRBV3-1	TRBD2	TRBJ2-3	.	CASSHRLAGVGGDTQYF	TGTGCCAGCAGCCACCGACTAGCGGGAGTTGGCGGAGATACGCAGTATTTT
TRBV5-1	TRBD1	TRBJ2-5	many	CASSNQVTGEETQYF	TGCGCCAGCAGCAATCAAGTCACAGGGGAAGAGACCCAGTACTTC
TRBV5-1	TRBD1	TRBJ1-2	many	CASSLVQGADYGYTF	TGCGCCAGCAGCTTAGTCCAGGGGGCTGACTATGGCTACACCTTC
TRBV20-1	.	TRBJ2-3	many	CSARLAENTQYF	TGCAGTGCTAGACTAGCCGAAAATACGCAGTATTTT
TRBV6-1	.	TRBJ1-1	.	CASSERSVGPNTEAFF	TGTGCCAGCAGTGAGCGGTCCGTGGGACCGAACACTGAAGCTTTCTTT
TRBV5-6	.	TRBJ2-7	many	CASSLTGEGVDEQYF	TGTGCCAGCAGCTTGACCGGGGAAGGAGTGGACGAGCAGTACTTC
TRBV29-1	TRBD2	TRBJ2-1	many	CSVGVSGSSYNEQFF	TGCAGCGTTGGAGTTAGCGGGAGCTCCTACAATGAGCAGTTCTTC
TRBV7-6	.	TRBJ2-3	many	CASSLGTTDTQYF	TGTGCCAGCAGCTTAGGTACCACAGATACGCAGTATTTT